The 28 T cell receptor beta chains reported below all come from one sample, sequenced in a study of CD8 T cells in ankylosing spondylitis. TCRdb passed the 5' RACE reads through MiXCR, listing each CDR3 protein once. The data contain 150,000 or so distinct CDR3 sequences, under 35% of them singletons. Sequencing was done on a sample of synovial fluid, either unsorted or a sorted T cell fraction (not recorded which). These receptors were taken from a male donor with ankylosing spondylitis.

This clonotype occurred a few times. The chain uses TRBV12-3 or TRBV12-4 and TRBJ2-2; 7 positions match TRBD2. Trimming at V came to 3 bases and at J to 7 bases, leaving 14 bases not matched to a gene. The CDR3 is 17 residues long. The CDR3 DNA sequence: TGTGCCAGCAGTTTCTTTCTTGGGACTACTCGGGGCGGGGAGCTGTTTTTT. Translating it yields CASSFFLGTTRGGELFF.

In this sample, this clonotype turned up a few times. The gene calls are TRBV5-1 and TRBJ1-1; D possibly corresponds to TRBD1 (5 bases). Germline CDR1 and CDR2: SGHRS and YFSETQ. The CDR3 sequence is 16 residues long. The germline V and J ends were trimmed by 0 bases and 1 base, with 13 bases remaining between them. The CDR3 DNA follows: TGCGCCAGCAGCTTGGCCTCCGGGGCCACGAACACTGAAGCTTTCTTT. Protein product: CASSLASGATNTEAFF.

J is TRBJ2-5 and V is TRBV11-2; 10 bases match TRBD1. Germline lookup yields CDR1 SGHAT and CDR2 FQNNGV. The CDR3 extends over 14 amino acids. V dropped 4 bases and J dropped 4; count of bases not matched to a gene: 3. CDR3 in DNA: TGTGCCAGCAGCTCAGACAGGGGGCGAGAGACCCAGTACTTC. Encoded protein: CASSSDRGRETQYF.

The chain carries TRBV5-1 and TRBJ1-5; 7 nucleotides align to TRBD1. This CDR3 contains 14 residues. Germline CDR1 is SGHRS and CDR2 is YFSETQ. V was pared by 2 bases and J by 6 bases, with 5 bases of the junction left unmatched. This chain's CDR3 is CASSFTGEGQPQHF. CDR3 nucleotide sequence: TGCGCCAGCAGCTTTACAGGGGAGGGTCAGCCCCAGCATTTT.

This clonotype came up many times. V is TRBV7-9 and J is TRBJ1-2; D possibly corresponds to TRBD1 (5 bases). V was pared by 3 bases and J by 6 bases, with 5 bases between. In germline, CDR1 is SEHNR, CDR2 FQNEAQ (reference sequence). This CDR3 is 11 amino acids long. CDR3 sequence: CASSLGDGYTF. The DNA for the CDR3 is TGTGCCAGCAGCTTGGGGGATGGCTACACCTTC.

The chain links TRBV25-1 to TRBJ2-7; 9 bases map to TRBD2. Looked up from germline, CDR1 is MGHDK and CDR2 is SYGVNS. The CDR3 spans 16 residues. V dropped 2 bases and J dropped 1; count of bases not matched to a gene: 6. The CDR3 reads CASSEGGAGGSYEQYF. The CDR3 coding sequence is TGTGCCAGCAGTGAAGGGGGTGCGGGAGGGTCCTACGAGCAGTACTTC.

The CDR3 region is CASSPGDRGDETQYF. The CDR3 DNA reads TGTGCCAGCAGCCCCGGAGATCGGGGGGACGAGACCCAGTACTTC. The rearrangement links TRBV11-2 to TRBJ2-5; 7 bases fit TRBD2. The CDR3 sequence is 15 residues long. In germline, CDR1 is SGHAT, CDR2 FQNNGV. V dropped 5 bases and J dropped 5; count of bases not matched to a gene: 11.

CDR3 coding DNA: TGTGCCAGCAGTTTGTCGGGGATTGGCTACACCTTC. Translation: CASSLSGIGYTF. The chain links TRBV27 to TRBJ1-2, with unresolved D. The CDR3 consists of 12 residues. V was clipped by 3 bases and J by 7 bases, with 9 bases between them. CDR1 MNHEY and CDR2 SMNVEV come from the germline V gene (reference sequence).

This clonotype was seen at least ten times. This chain uses TRBV11-2 with TRBJ2-1; TRBD2 aligns across 8 bases. After removal of 1 base from V and 8 bases from J, the junction contained 7 bases not matched to a gene. This CDR3 has 15 residues. Germline V gives CDR1 SGHAT, CDR2 FQNNGV. CDR3 DNA sequence: TGTGCCAGCAGCTTAGGGAGCGGGGGCTCCCATGAGCAGTTCTTC. This sequence encodes CASSLGSGGSHEQFF. Full variable domain (outside the CDR3, taken from reference TRBV11-2 and TRBJ2-1): EAGVAQSPRYKIIEKRQSVAFWCNPISGHATLYWYQQILGQGPKLLIQFQNNGVVDDSQLPKDRFSAERLKGVDSTLKIQPAKLEDSAVYLCASSLGSGGSHEQFFGPGTRLTVL.

Only one count was recorded for this clonotype. The chain has TRBV9 and TRBJ2-3; TRBD2 agrees at 14 bases. In germline, CDR1 is SGDLS, CDR2 YYNGEE. Trimming at V came to 4 bases and at J to 5 bases, leaving 6 bases not matched to a gene. The CDR3 is 16 amino acids. The CDR3: CASSFGTSGGGDTQYF. DNA for the CDR3: TGTGCCAGCAGCTTTGGGACTAGCGGGGGTGGAGATACGCAGTATTTT.

The sample holds many counts of this clonotype. The chain links TRBV30 to TRBJ1-5; TRBD1 might be the D (5 bases). Germline CDR1 reads GTSNPN; CDR2 reads SVGIG (reference sequence). V was cut by 2 bases and J by 0 bases, with 11 bases left in between. The CDR3 is 15 amino acids. CDR3 in amino acids: CAWSTGQYSNQPQHF. CDR3 sequence (DNA): TGTGCCTGGAGTACGGGGCAATATAGCAATCAGCCCCAGCATTTT. Full variable domain (rest looked up from reference TRBV30 and TRBJ1-5): SQTIHQWPATLVQPVGSPLSLECTVEGTSNPNLYWYRQAAGRGLQLLFYSVGIGQISSEVPQNLSASRPQDRQFILSSKKLLLSDSGFYLCAWSTGQYSNQPQHFGDGTRLSIL.

The rearrangement joins TRBV20-1 to TRBJ1-3; 7 bases agree with TRBD1. Per the germline V gene, CDR1 is DFQATT and CDR2 is SNEGSKA (reference sequence). CDR3 length equals 17 residues. J lost 0 bases, V lost 4 bases, and 12 bases had no gene match. The CDR3 sequence: CSAKTGYGWGSGNTIYF. In nucleotides, the CDR3 is TGCAGTGCTAAGACAGGGTACGGATGGGGCTCTGGAAACACCATATATTTT.

The J gene is TRBJ2-3, the V gene TRBV7-2; TRBD2 agrees at 9 bases. The ends lost 5 bases at V and 1 base at J; junction bases unmatched: 7. This CDR3 is built from 16 residues. Germline lookup yields CDR1 SGHTA and CDR2 FQGNSA. CDR3 in amino acids: CASSTPTSGRTDTQYF. For the CDR3, the DNA is TGTGCCAGCAGCACCCCGACTAGCGGACGCACAGATACGCAGTATTTT.

V is TRBV20-1 and J is TRBJ2-7; maybe TRBD2 (7 bases). This CDR3 is built from 14 residues. V was pared by 6 bases and J by 0 bases, with 15 bases between. In germline, CDR1 is DFQATT, CDR2 SNEGSKA (reference sequence). In DNA, the CDR3 is TGCAGTGCCCCGGGGGGCGGAAACTCCTACGAGCAGTACTTC. It yields the protein CSAPGGGNSYEQYF.

The chain joins TRBV7-3 to TRBJ2-2; D possibly uses TRBD1 or TRBD2 (6 bases each). CDR1 SGHTA and CDR2 FQGTGA come from the germline V gene. The V gene lost 6 bases and the J gene lost 2 bases, with 13 bases spanning the gap. CDR3 length: 15 amino acids. The CDR3 DNA sequence: TGTGCCAGCAGTCGGGGGCCCCTAAACACCGGGGAGCTGTTTTTT. Protein product: CASSRGPLNTGELFF.

This clonotype was counted between two and nine times. The J gene is TRBJ2-1, the V gene TRBV18; D unresolved. This CDR3 is 14 amino acids long. Germline loops: CDR1 KGHSH, CDR2 LQKENI. The V and J ends lost 2 bases and 4 bases respectively, with 9 bases between them. The CDR3 reads CASSPDHLYNEQFF. The DNA of the CDR3 is TGTGCCAGCTCACCAGACCACCTATACAATGAGCAGTTCTTC.

This chain joins TRBV6-1 and TRBJ2-7; D gene unclear. The germline CDR1 and CDR2 sequences are MNHNS and SASEGT. Trimming stripped 2 bases from V and 11 bases from J, with 10 bases between. The length of the CDR3 is 11 residues. The CDR3 loop is CASSEPTREYF. The DNA of the CDR3 is TGTGCCAGCAGTGAACCGACTCGTGAGTACTTC.

The chain has TRBV5-6 and TRBJ2-1; tentatively, D is TRBD1 (6 bases). The CDR3 is 15 amino acids. Trimming removed 3 bases from V and 0 bases from J, with 10 bases in between. Germline CDR1 SGHDT, CDR2 YYEEEE. The CDR3 sequence: CASSSGVSSYNEQFF. CDR3 sequence (DNA): TGTGCCAGCAGCTCAGGGGTGAGCTCCTACAATGAGCAGTTCTTC.

This sequence joins TRBV5-1 and TRBJ2-7; the match to TRBD2 covers 8 bases. J was trimmed by 0 bases and V by 2 bases; bases with no gene match: 10. CDR1 is SGHRS and CDR2 is YFSETQ in the germline V gene. This CDR3 is 17 amino acids long. Written as DNA, the CDR3 is TGCGCCAGCAGCTTAGGCCATATAGCGGGGTTCTCCTACGAGCAGTACTTC. Translation: CASSLGHIAGFSYEQYF.

Here the CDR3 DNA reads TGTGCCTGTCACGCACCGGGGAGAAGCACAGATACGCAGTATTTT. Its translation: CACHAPGRSTDTQYF. The chain uses TRBV30 and TRBJ2-3; D is possibly TRBD2 (5 bases). The CDR3 extends over 15 amino acids. Trimming took 6 bases from V and 0 from J, leaving 16 bases between them. CDR1 and CDR2 (germline): GTSNPN, SVGIG (reference sequence).

J is TRBJ1-1 and V is TRBV30; no clear D. The CDR3 has 15 amino acids. Looked up from germline, CDR1 is GTSNPN and CDR2 is SVGIG (reference sequence). The V end lost 2 bases, the J end lost 0 bases, and 13 bases lay between the germline ends. The CDR3 here is CAWSTGGLMNTEAFF. The DNA of the CDR3 is TGTGCCTGGAGTACCGGCGGCCTAATGAACACTGAAGCTTTCTTT.

This clonotype was recorded many times. The chain couples TRBV6-1 to TRBJ2-3; TRBD2 matches 13 bases. J gave up 1 base and V 5 bases, and 6 bases lay outside the gene matches. Germline assignment: CDR1 MNHNS and CDR2 SASEGT. The CDR3 has 17 amino acids. The CDR3 sequence: CASSRTSGGRGTDTQYF. Written as DNA, the CDR3 is TGTGCCAGCAGTCGGACTAGCGGGGGCCGGGGCACAGATACGCAGTATTTT.

This clonotype turned up a few times. This sequence joins TRBV5-1 and TRBJ1-1; the D is unclear. V was clipped by 3 bases and J by 7 bases, with 16 bases between them. CDR3 size: 14 residues. The germline V gene encodes CDR1 SGHRS and CDR2 YFSETQ. The CDR3 protein is CASSSFRVGNEAFF. CDR3 nucleotide sequence: TGCGCCAGCAGCTCGTTCCGCGTCGGGAATGAAGCTTTCTTT.

The sample holds a few counts of this clonotype. The rearrangement joins TRBV5-4 to TRBJ2-1; D perhaps matches TRBD2 (6 bases). There are 16 residues in the CDR3. CDR1 and CDR2 (germline): SGHNT, YYREEE (reference sequence). The V and J ends lost 0 bases and 8 bases respectively, with 18 bases between them. The CDR3 spells CASSLDFPAPGDEQFF. The CDR3 region has the DNA TGTGCCAGCAGCTTGGATTTCCCAGCGCCGGGGGATGAGCAGTTCTTC.

There are a few counts of this clonotype. The CDR3 loop reads CASGTGVFTGELFF. The CDR3 nucleotides read TGTGCCAGCGGGACAGGAGTGTTCACCGGGGAGCTGTTTTTT. The chain joins TRBV7-2 to TRBJ2-2; 8 bases map to TRBD1. The germline CDR1 and CDR2 sequences are SGHTA and FQGNSA. This CDR3 has 14 amino acids. The V and J ends lost 8 bases and 4 bases, in that order; junction bases with no gene match: 6.

The rearrangement links TRBV15 to TRBJ1-1, with 12 bases lining up with TRBD1. With V trimmed by 5 bases and J by 5 bases, 6 bases remained unmatched. Per germline, CDR1 LNHNV and CDR2 YYDKDF (reference sequence). The CDR3 has 15 amino acids. The chain's CDR3 is CATSAGTGGLTEAFF. Here the CDR3 DNA reads TGTGCCACCAGCGCAGGGACAGGGGGCTTAACTGAAGCTTTCTTT.

There are many counts of this clonotype. The rearrangement joins TRBV6-1 to TRBJ1-1, with 8 nucleotides matching TRBD1. Trimming cost V 8 bases and J 1 base; bases outside gene matches: 9. Germline CDR1 and CDR2: MNHNS and SASEGT. The CDR3 contains 15 residues. The CDR3 spells CASSPRTGQNTEAFF. In DNA, the CDR3 is TGTGCCAGCTCACCAAGGACAGGGCAGAACACTGAAGCTTTCTTT.

The genes are TRBV5-1 and TRBJ1-1; D is unresolved. V was trimmed by 4 bases and J by 1 base, leaving 8 bases between them. The CDR3 extends over 13 amino acids. Germline V gene lookup returns CDR1 SGHRS and CDR2 YFSETQ. CDR3 DNA sequence: TGCGCCAGCAGCGGACCCCCGAACACTGAAGCTTTCTTT. Translating gives CASSGPPNTEAFF.